The present entry profiles one T cell receptor (beta chain) with its context. Its target is not known. 13 Jbeta primers and 60 Vbeta primers were used for the PCR. Data came from immunoSEQ multiplex PCR; TCRdb stores just in-frame clones and leaves some out. The sample includes over 100,000 clones, roughly three fifths seen only once; the top ten take around 2.5%. The entry originates in a study of cytomegalovirus exposure and HLA in healthy donors. V was shortened by 0 bases and J by 7 bases, with 14 bases between the two germline ends. The CDR3 is 15 residues long. Germline loops: CDR1 SGHAT, CDR2 FQNNGV. Regarding the study as a whole: Reports indicated that the classifier achieved high specificity and sensitivity in diagnosing cytomegalovirus status.

The sequencing sample was made of PBMCs. This receptor was obtained from a woman in her forties in good health and CMV-seronegative. The V call is TRBV11-2, the J call TRBJ2-3, with D perhaps matching TRBD2 (5 bases). This chain's CDR3 is CASSLDPPLVYTQYF. CDR3 DNA sequence: TGTGCCAGCAGCTTAGACCCCCCACTAGTATATACGCAGTATTTT.